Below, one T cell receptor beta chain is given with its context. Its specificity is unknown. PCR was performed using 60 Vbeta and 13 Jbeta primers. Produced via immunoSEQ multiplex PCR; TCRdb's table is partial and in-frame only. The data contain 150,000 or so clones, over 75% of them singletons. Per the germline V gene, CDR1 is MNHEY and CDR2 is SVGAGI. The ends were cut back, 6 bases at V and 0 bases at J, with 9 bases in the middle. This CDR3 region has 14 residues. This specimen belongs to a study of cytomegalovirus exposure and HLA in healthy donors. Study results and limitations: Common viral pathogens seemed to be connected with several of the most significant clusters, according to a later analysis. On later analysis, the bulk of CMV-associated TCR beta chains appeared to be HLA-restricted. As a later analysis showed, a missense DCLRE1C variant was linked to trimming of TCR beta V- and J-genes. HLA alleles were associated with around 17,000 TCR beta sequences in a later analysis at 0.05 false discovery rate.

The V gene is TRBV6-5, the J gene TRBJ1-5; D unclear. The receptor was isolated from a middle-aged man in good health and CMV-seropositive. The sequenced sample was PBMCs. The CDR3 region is CASSRGDSNQPQHF. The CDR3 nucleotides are TGTGCCAGCAGCCGGGGTGATAGCAATCAGCCCCAGCATTTT.